The table lists the clone carrying this TCR beta chain with a few counts. Deletions cut 0 bases from V and 3 bases from J, with 23 bases between. The CDR3 extends over 20 amino acids. The germline V gene has CDR1 KGHDR and CDR2 SFDVKD. The source of the sample is a study of blood T cells in healthy people across ages. Background on the study: Template switching picked up about one barcoded beta molecule for each two T cells.

A J-beta primer mix and a sample-barcoded 5' primer were used in a second PCR of roughly 7 to 12 cycles. Each CDR3 protein is one row after TCRdb ran MiXCR on the 5' RACE reads. Here the sample spans about 750,000 distinct CDR3 sequences, roughly 53% being singletons. The sample taken for sequencing was blood. The clonotype comes from an elderly man in good health. The chain has TRBV24-1 and TRBJ2-1; a weak D match, TRBD2 (6 bases). CDR3 bases: TGTGCCACCAGTGATTTGGGACGGAGCTCGGGAGCGAATAACTACAATGAGCAGTTCTTC. It encodes CATSDLGRSSGANNYNEQFF.